A selection of T cell receptor beta chains follows, all from one sample in a study of shared clonotypes between healthy human individuals. The assay was immunoSEQ multiplex PCR, and TCRdb's table has in-frame clones only and misses some. The profile shows around 2.1 million clones, 90% to 97% of them singletons. The sequencing sample was made of naive CD4+ T cells sorted from blood. All receptors derive from a young man in good health. Each CDR3 is given with its conserved first and last residue. The D gene is left open where the match is weak.

d_call j_call v_call cdr3_aa
TRBD1 TRBJ2-3 TRBV7-9 CASSSGTGVTDTQYF
NA TRBJ2-7 TRBV2 CASSEALKRDKGSYEQYF
TRBD1 TRBJ2-7 TRBV25-1 CASTLGQGASYEQYF
TRBD1 TRBJ2-7 TRBV5-6 CASSPLGGTGNEQYF
NA TRBJ1-1 TRBV5-6 CASSIEPGTEAFF
TRBD1 TRBJ2-5 TRBV5-4 CASSSRDSQETQYF
TRBD1 TRBJ1-1 TRBV30 CAWSVQGPHTEAFF
TRBD1 TRBJ2-7 TRBV11-2 CASSLMGQGYEQYF
TRBD2 TRBJ2-3 TRBV4-1 CASSQDRGSGLTDTQYF
NA TRBJ2-7 TRBV5-4 CASRAGNDYEQYF
NA TRBJ1-4 TRBV5-4 CASSAGDGINEKLFF
NA TRBJ1-2 TRBV27 CASRHDGNYGYTF
TRBD2 TRBJ2-3 TRBV4-2 CASSQDQAAGVSDTQYF
TRBD1 TRBJ1-1 TRBV4-1 CASSQEGGRMNTEAFF
NA TRBJ2-7 TRBV5-1 CASSHGPVGFGEQYF
TRBD1 TRBJ1-2 TRBV28 CATGQGAYGYTF
TRBD1 TRBJ1-6 TRBV7-2 CASSPGTGGSSSPLHF
NA TRBJ1-3 TRBV30 CAWSVPPIGATIYF
NA TRBJ2-3 TRBV6-5 CASKGGTDTQYF
TRBD1 TRBJ2-5 TRBV5-1 CASSIGTGGETQYF
NA TRBJ2-1 TRBV4-3 CASSHPFPSYGLYNEQFF
NA TRBJ1-5 TRBV9 CASSVSRNSNQPQHF
NA TRBJ2-1 TRBV11-3 CASSLDSGTWNEQFF
TRBD1 TRBJ1-4 TRBV11-2 CASSRGTAINEKLFF
TRBD1 TRBJ2-1 TRBV5-1 CASSFRDRGDEQFF
NA TRBJ2-2 TRBV5-1 CASSLDRNTGELFF
TRBD2 TRBJ2-3 TRBV7-3 CASSGGASDTQYF
NA TRBJ1-3 TRBV2 CASSAARVYSGNTIYF